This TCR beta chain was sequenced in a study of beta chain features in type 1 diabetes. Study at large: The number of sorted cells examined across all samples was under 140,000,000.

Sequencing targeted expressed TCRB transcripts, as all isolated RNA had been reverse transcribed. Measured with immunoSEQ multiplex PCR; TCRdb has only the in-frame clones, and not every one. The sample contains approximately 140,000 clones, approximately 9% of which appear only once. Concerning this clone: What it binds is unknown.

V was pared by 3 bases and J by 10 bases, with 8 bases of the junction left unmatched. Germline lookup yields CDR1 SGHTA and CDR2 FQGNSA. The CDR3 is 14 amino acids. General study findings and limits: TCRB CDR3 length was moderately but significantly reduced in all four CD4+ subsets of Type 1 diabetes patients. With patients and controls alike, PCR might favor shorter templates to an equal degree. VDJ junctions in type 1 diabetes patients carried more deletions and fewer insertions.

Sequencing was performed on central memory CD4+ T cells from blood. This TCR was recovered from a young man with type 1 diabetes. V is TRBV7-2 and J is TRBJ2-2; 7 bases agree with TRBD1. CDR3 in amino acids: CASSLGQNPPELFF. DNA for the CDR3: TGTGCCAGCAGCTTGGGACAGAACCCCCCGGAGCTGTTTTTT.